Reported below is one TCR beta chain. The sample is drawn from a study of blood T cell repertoires in COVID-19. Study background: T cells, B-cell-depleted T cells, or PBMCs supplied cDNA or gDNA.

Assignments of participants to cohorts depended upon their own reported clinical history. Profiled with immunoSEQ multiplex PCR; TCRdb holds only in-frame clones, not every one. The profile covers over 250,000 clones, with around nine tenths appearing a single time and roughly 2.6% taken by the ten largest. The CDR3 sequence is 15 residues long. Trimming took off 3 bases at V and 4 bases at J, with 14 bases between the two ends. CDR1 is MNHNS and CDR2 is SASEGT in the germline V gene. The source material was PBMCs or T cells enriched from blood (not recorded which). This chain uses TRBV6-1 with TRBJ2-3; the D gene is possibly TRBD2 (6 bases). The sequence was obtained from a man between 60 and 70 years old who had recovered from COVID-19. CDR3 amino acids: CASSDRRGLADTQYF. The DNA for the CDR3 is TGTGCCAGCAGTGATCGGAGGGGATTGGCAGATACGCAGTATTTT.